This TCR beta chain came from a study of blood T cells in healthy people across ages. Whole-study findings and limits: Measured against age, TCR beta diversity per million T cells decreased in a roughly linear manner.

The ends lost 8 bases at V and 5 bases at J; junction bases unmatched: 7. The CDR3 runs to 14 residues. A sample-barcoded 5' primer and a J-beta primer mix were used in a second PCR of roughly 7 to 11 cycles. Sequencing yielded, for each sample, at least 2.5 million paired-end reads carrying CDR3. TCRdb fed the 5' RACE reads into MiXCR, producing one record per CDR3 protein. The sample lists 550,000 to 800,000 distinct CDR3 sequences; about 34% were seen once. This clonotype was detected ten times or more. Its cognate antigen is unknown. In each sample, at least 6 million PBMCs were isolated. The chain joins TRBV12-3 or TRBV12-4 to TRBJ2-1, with 9 bases identical to TRBD2. Source material: blood. The TCR comes from a woman older than 75 in good health. CDR3 sequence: CASRRAGGHNEQFF. For the CDR3, the DNA is TGTGCCAGCCGCCGGGCGGGGGGGCACAATGAGCAGTTCTTC.